Shown below are 28 T cell receptor beta chains from a single sample sequenced in a study of CD8+ T cells in alopecia areata. Isolated RNA was reverse transcribed into cDNA used as the sequencing template. TCRdb's table, derived via immunoSEQ multiplex PCR, lists solely in-frame clones and lacks some. The repertoire holds around 130,000 clones, with 58% as singletons. The material sequenced was CD4+ T cells sorted from blood, taken at week 0. The origin of the receptors is a human donor with alopecia areata.

J is TRBJ1-4 and V is TRBV4-3, with D possibly matching TRBD1 (6 bases). The CDR3 totals 16 residues. Per the germline V gene, CDR1 is LGHNA and CDR2 is YSLEER. Trimming removed 4 bases from V and 8 bases from J, with 20 bases in between. The CDR3 DNA reads TGCGCCAGCAGCCCTGATCAACAGGGTTACGACGAAAAACTGTTTTTT. It specifies CASSPDQQGYDEKLFF.

This chain links TRBV5-1 with TRBJ1-4, with 12 bases identical to TRBD1. The V and J ends lost 4 bases and 5 bases, in that order; junction bases with no gene match: 9. Germline CDR1 is SGHRS and CDR2 is YFSETQ. This CDR3 is built from 17 residues. CDR3 DNA sequence: TGCGCCAGCAGCACAGGGGACAGGGGGCCCTGGAATGAAAAACTGTTTTTT. Its protein is CASSTGDRGPWNEKLFF.

This clone was detected only a few times. The chain employs TRBV7-8 and TRBJ1-2, with D unresolved. This CDR3 spans 14 amino acids. Germline CDR1 is SGHVS and CDR2 is FQNEAQ. V was cut by 5 bases and J by 2 bases, with 12 bases left in between. DNA for the CDR3: TGTGCCAGCAGCATTACGGGGATCAACTATGGCTACACCTTC. This sequence encodes CASSITGINYGYTF.

J is TRBJ2-7 and V is TRBV7-9; 9 bases are shared with TRBD1. Germline values: CDR1 SEHNR, CDR2 FQNEAQ (reference sequence). Trimming took 3 bases from V and 0 from J; bases not matched to a gene: 6. The CDR3 loop spans 16 amino acids. The CDR3 loop reads CASSLRGDRDSYEQYF. CDR3 nucleotide sequence: TGTGCCAGCAGCTTGAGAGGGGACAGGGACTCCTACGAGCAGTACTTC. Filled out from reference TRBV7-9 and TRBJ2-7, the complete variable domain reads DTGVSQNPRHKITKRGQNVTFRCDPISEHNRLYWYRQTLGQGPEFLTYFQNEAQLEKSRLLSDRFSAERPKGSFSTLEIQRTEQGDSAMYLCASSLRGDRDSYEQYFGPGTRLTVT.

The V gene is TRBV7-9, the J gene TRBJ2-7; TRBD1 matches at 7 bases. Trimming at V came to 3 bases and at J to 1 base, leaving 6 bases not matched to a gene. The CDR3 sequence is 15 residues long. Germline assignment: CDR1 SEHNR and CDR2 FQNEAQ (reference sequence). The CDR3 sequence is CASSFEGQRSYEQYF. The CDR3 DNA follows: TGTGCCAGCAGCTTCGAGGGACAGAGATCCTACGAGCAGTACTTC. Together with reference TRBV7-9 and TRBJ2-7, the CDR3 gives the full variable domain: DTGVSQNPRHKITKRGQNVTFRCDPISEHNRLYWYRQTLGQGPEFLTYFQNEAQLEKSRLLSDRFSAERPKGSFSTLEIQRTEQGDSAMYLCASSFEGQRSYEQYFGPGTRLTVT.

The V call is TRBV7-2, the J call TRBJ2-5; 10 positions match TRBD1. There are 14 residues in the CDR3. CDR1 SGHTA and CDR2 FQGNSA come from the germline V gene. The J segment lost 7 bases and the V segment lost 6 bases, leaving 8 bases of the junction unmatched. The CDR3 sequence: CASRQGTGEGTQYF. As DNA, the CDR3 is TGTGCCAGCAGGCAGGGGACAGGGGAGGGGACCCAGTACTTC. Using reference TRBV7-2 and TRBJ2-5 for the parts outside the CDR3, the full variable domain is GAGVSQSPSNKVTEKGKDVELRCDPISGHTALYWYRQSLGQGLEFLIYFQGNSAPDKSGLPSDRFSAERTGGSVSTLTIQRTQQEDSAVYLCASRQGTGEGTQYFGPGTRLLVL.

As concerns this clone: The germline gene is not matched at one end of the junction; a read error may be the cause. V usage is TRBV7-9 and J usage is TRBJ1-1; 12 bases align to TRBD1. Germline V gives CDR1 SEHNR, CDR2 FQNEAQ (reference sequence). The CDR3 contains 13 residues. CDR3 nucleotides: TGTGCCAGCAGCGCAGCGGGAGGGACAGGGGGCCTCTTT. Translation: CASSAAGGTGGLF.

This clone was seen only once. The chain couples TRBV28 to TRBJ1-2; possibly TRBD1 for D (5 bases). CDR1 is MDHEN and CDR2 is SYDVKM in the germline V gene. This CDR3 is built from 14 residues. Trimming removed 7 bases from V and 4 bases from J, with 16 bases in between. CDR3 in DNA: TGTGCCAGCACCCTGAGGGGTCGGGTCTATGGCTACACCTTC. Protein product: CASTLRGRVYGYTF.

The chain carries TRBV5-1 and TRBJ2-1; no reliable D call. Germline V lookup: CDR1 SGHRS, CDR2 YFSETQ. The CDR3 totals 15 residues. Trimming cost V 0 bases and J 9 bases, with 16 bases left between them. CDR3 in amino acids: CASSLGIAEGGEQFF. Here the CDR3 DNA reads TGCGCCAGCAGCTTGGGGATCGCGGAAGGCGGTGAGCAGTTCTTC.

This chain connects TRBV18 to TRBJ2-1, with 8 positions matching TRBD2. This CDR3 spans 16 amino acids. J lost 5 bases, V lost 3 bases, and 9 bases had no gene match. CDR1 KGHSH and CDR2 LQKENI come from the germline V gene. The CDR3 sequence is CASSPQRSGSHNEQFF. The CDR3 coding sequence is TGTGCCAGCTCACCCCAACGCAGCGGGAGCCACAATGAGCAGTTCTTC.

The rearrangement joins TRBV5-6 to TRBJ2-1; TRBD2 matches at 12 bases. The germline CDR1 and CDR2 sequences are SGHDT and YYEEEE. After removal of 2 bases from V and 6 bases from J, the junction contained 3 bases not matched to a gene. The CDR3 extends over 15 amino acids. CDR3 sequence: CASSLLAGGTNEQFF. CDR3 DNA sequence: TGTGCCAGCAGCTTACTAGCGGGAGGCACCAATGAGCAGTTCTTC.

The genes are TRBV9 and TRBJ2-1, with 9 bases matching TRBD1. The CDR3 contains 15 residues. CDR1 is SGDLS and CDR2 is YYNGEE in the germline V gene. J lost 1 base, V lost 8 bases, and 7 bases had no gene match. This CDR3 reads CARESGTGSYNEQFF. DNA for the CDR3: TGTGCCAGAGAATCCGGGACAGGGTCCTACAATGAGCAGTTCTTC.

The chain has TRBV30 and TRBJ1-2, with D tentatively TRBD1 (5 bases). Trimming left V 4 bases short and J 6 bases short, with 9 bases between. Germline lookup yields CDR1 GTSNPN and CDR2 SVGIG (reference sequence). This CDR3 has 11 amino acids. CDR3 in amino acids: CAWTAGNGYTF. The CDR3 DNA sequence: TGTGCCTGGACGGCAGGGAATGGCTACACCTTC.

This CDR3 reads CASSYSDGTANTEAFF. DNA of the CDR3: TGTGCCAGCAGTTACTCGGATGGGACAGCGAACACTGAAGCTTTCTTT. The chain recombines TRBV6-5 with TRBJ1-1, with TRBD1 matching 7 bases. The CDR3 runs to 16 residues. Germline V gene lookup returns CDR1 MNHEY and CDR2 SVGAGI. V was pared by 0 bases and J by 1 base, with 5 bases of the junction left unmatched.

A few counts support this clone. The rearrangement uses TRBV9 and TRBJ1-5, with TRBD1 identical over 7 bases. The J segment lost 6 bases and the V segment lost 3 bases, leaving 9 bases of the junction unmatched. Germline CDR1 SGDLS, CDR2 YYNGEE. The CDR3 sequence is 15 residues long. CDR3 residues: CASSAQGGGGQPQHF. Here the CDR3 DNA reads TGTGCCAGCAGCGCCCAAGGGGGCGGGGGTCAGCCCCAGCATTTT.

This sequence joins TRBV5-1 and TRBJ1-2, with TRBD1 identical over 7 bases. There are 13 residues in the CDR3. CDR1 and CDR2 (germline): SGHRS, YFSETQ. V shed 3 bases, J shed 8 bases, and the junction held 7 bases outside the gene matches. DNA of the CDR3: TGCGCCAGCAGCTCTACAGGGGACGGGGGCTACACCTTC. It codes for CASSSTGDGGYTF.

This clone was observed a handful of times. The CDR3 protein is CASSLEAGSNTGELFF. For the CDR3, the DNA is TGTGCCAGCAGCTTAGAGGCGGGGTCGAACACCGGGGAGCTGTTTTTT. This chain uses TRBV7-8 with TRBJ2-2; perhaps TRBD2 as D (6 bases). This CDR3 has 16 amino acids. CDR1 is SGHVS and CDR2 is FQNEAQ in the germline V gene. Trimming removed 1 base from V and 0 bases from J, with 9 bases in between.

This clone was counted a few times. The V gene is TRBV5-4, the J gene TRBJ1-1; 8 bases agree with TRBD1. The CDR3 is 15 amino acids. V lost 4 bases to trimming and J lost 0 bases; unmatched junction nucleotides: 5. The germline V gene has CDR1 SGHNT and CDR2 YYREEE (reference sequence). CDR3 amino acids: CASSARTGMNTEAFF. The CDR3 region has the DNA TGTGCCAGCAGCGCTCGGACAGGGATGAACACTGAAGCTTTCTTT.

Worth noting for this clone: This specimen includes other DNA sequences encoding the same CDR3. The CDR3 loop is CASRREAGGRSPLHF. CDR3 coding DNA: TGTGCCAGCAGACGAGAAGCGGGGGGAAGGTCACCCCTCCACTTT. The chain links TRBV5-6 to TRBJ1-6, with D possibly matching TRBD1 (5 bases). V dropped 5 bases and J dropped 10 bases, with 19 bases sitting between them. The CDR3 sequence is 15 residues long. Germline-derived CDR1 and CDR2 are SGHDT and YYEEEE.

The rearrangement links TRBV19 to TRBJ1-1; D is unclear. CDR3 length: 14 amino acids. The V gene lost 2 bases and the J gene lost 4 bases, with 11 bases spanning the gap. Germline V gene sequence: CDR1 LNHDA, CDR2 SQIVND (reference sequence). The DNA of the CDR3 is TGTGCCAGTAGTATACGGAGGGCCTCCACTGAAGCTTTCTTT. The encoded protein is CASSIRRASTEAFF.

This chain uses TRBV10-3 with TRBJ2-7; 10 bases line up with TRBD2. CDR3 length equals 14 residues. Trimming at V came to 10 bases and at J to 7 bases, leaving 13 bases not matched to a gene. From germline, CDR1 is ENHRY and CDR2 SYGVKD. CDR3 protein: CASALAGGQGEQYF. DNA of the CDR3: TGTGCCAGTGCTTTAGCGGGAGGCCAGGGAGAGCAGTACTTC.

This clone appeared a single time. Different DNA sequences within this sample yield the same CDR3. The CDR3 nucleotides are TGTGCCAGCAGTCTACAGGGCGGGGACACTGAAGCTTTCTTT. Translation: CASSLQGGDTEAFF. V and J are TRBV7-2 and TRBJ1-1; TRBD1 might be the D (6 bases). The V end was cut by 6 bases, the J end by 3 bases, with 14 bases between. CDR1 is SGHTA, CDR2 FQGNSA, per germline. The CDR3 has 14 residues. The full variable domain, in which reference TRBV7-2 and TRBJ1-1 provide the parts outside the CDR3, is GAGVSQSPSNKVTEKGKDVELRCDPISGHTALYWYRQSLGQGLEFLIYFQGNSAPDKSGLPSDRFSAERTGGSVSTLTIQRTQQEDSAVYLCASSLQGGDTEAFFGQGTRLTVV.

The chain carries TRBV27 and TRBJ1-2, with 10 positions matching TRBD1. The CDR3 covers 16 residues. Looked up from germline, CDR1 is MNHEY and CDR2 is SMNVEV (reference sequence). With 2 bases clipped from V and 4 bases from J, the junction kept 7 bases outside the gene matches. The CDR3 nucleotides are TGTGCCAGCAGTTTACCCAGGGACAGGGGTTCCTATGGCTACACCTTC. Amino acid sequence: CASSLPRDRGSYGYTF.

The chain carries TRBV5-6 and TRBJ1-3; D is possibly TRBD1 (5 bases). The V and J ends lost 1 base and 2 bases respectively, with 10 bases between them. Germline lookup yields CDR1 SGHDT and CDR2 YYEEEE. This CDR3 spans 15 amino acids. CDR3: CASSLTGRPGNTIYF. The CDR3 nucleotides read TGTGCCAGCAGCTTGACAGGCCGCCCTGGAAACACCATATATTTT.

This clone has a handful of counts. The CDR3 DNA reads TGTGCCAGTAGTAACGGCAGGGAGGAAAACAATGAGCAGTTCTTC. It specifies CASSNGREENNEQFF. The chain links TRBV19 to TRBJ2-1; D perhaps matches TRBD2 (6 bases). CDR1 and CDR2 (germline): LNHDA, SQIVND (reference sequence). The germline V and J ends were trimmed by 4 bases and 5 bases, with 15 bases remaining between them. CDR3 length equals 15 residues.

This clone was counted only a few times. The rearrangement joins TRBV28 to TRBJ2-1; 7 bases fit TRBD1. The V and J ends lost 11 bases and 4 bases, in that order; junction bases with no gene match: 8. CDR1 and CDR2 from the germline V gene are MDHEN and SYDVKM. The CDR3 sequence is 13 residues long. DNA of the CDR3: TGTGCCGCCGGGGCAGGGGGTTACAATGAGCAGTTCTTC. This gives the protein CAAGAGGYNEQFF.

The V gene is TRBV30, the J gene TRBJ2-1; 9 bases are a match to TRBD2. The ends lost 5 bases at V and 7 bases at J; junction bases unmatched: 21. The CDR3 extends over 18 amino acids. CDR1 is GTSNPN and CDR2 is SVGIG in the germline V gene (reference sequence). CDR3 loop: CAWVRGLGSAGGKNEQFF. The DNA of the CDR3 is TGTGCCTGGGTGCGCGGACTAGGGTCTGCGGGAGGGAAAAATGAGCAGTTCTTC.

This clone was counted a few times. The chain employs TRBV15 and TRBJ1-1; D remains unclear. Germline-derived CDR1 and CDR2 are LNHNV and YYDKDF (reference sequence). The germline V and J ends were trimmed by 0 bases and 1 base, with 6 bases remaining between them. The CDR3 contains 14 residues. For the CDR3, the DNA is TGTGCCACCAGCAGAGAGAAAGGGAACACTGAAGCTTTCTTT. It specifies CATSREKGNTEAFF. Complete variable domain (other parts from reference TRBV15 and TRBJ1-1): DAMVIQNPRYQVTQFGKPVTLSCSQTLNHNVMYWYQQKSSQAPKLLFHYYDKDFNNEADTPDNFQSRRPNTSFCFLDIRSPGLGDTAMYLCATSREKGNTEAFFGQGTRLTVV.